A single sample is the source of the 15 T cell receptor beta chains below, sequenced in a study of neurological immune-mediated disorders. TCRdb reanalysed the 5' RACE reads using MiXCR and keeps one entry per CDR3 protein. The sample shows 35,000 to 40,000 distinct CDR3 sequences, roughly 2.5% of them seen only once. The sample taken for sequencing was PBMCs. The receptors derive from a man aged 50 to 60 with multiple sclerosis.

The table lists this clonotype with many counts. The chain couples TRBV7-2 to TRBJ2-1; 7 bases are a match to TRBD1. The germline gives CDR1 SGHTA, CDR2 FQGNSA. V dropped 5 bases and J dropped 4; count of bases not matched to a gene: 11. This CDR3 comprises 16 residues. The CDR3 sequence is CASSQRGQLTYNEQFF. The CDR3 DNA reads TGTGCCAGCAGCCAACGGGGACAGTTGACGTACAATGAGCAGTTCTTC.

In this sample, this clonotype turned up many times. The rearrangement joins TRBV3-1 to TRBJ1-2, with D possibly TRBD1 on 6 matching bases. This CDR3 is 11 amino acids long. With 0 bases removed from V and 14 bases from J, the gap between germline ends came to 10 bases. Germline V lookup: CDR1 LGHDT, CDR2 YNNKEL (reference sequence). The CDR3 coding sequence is TGTGCCAGCAGCCAAGAGGGGGCGGAGACCTTC. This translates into CASSQEGAETF.

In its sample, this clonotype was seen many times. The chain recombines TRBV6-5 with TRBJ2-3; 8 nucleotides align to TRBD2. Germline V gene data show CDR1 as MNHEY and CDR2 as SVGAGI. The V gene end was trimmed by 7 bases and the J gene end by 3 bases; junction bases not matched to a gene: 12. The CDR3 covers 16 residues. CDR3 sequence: CASINICGGPTDTQYF. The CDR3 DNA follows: TGTGCCAGCATTAACATATGCGGGGGGCCTACAGATACGCAGTATTTT.

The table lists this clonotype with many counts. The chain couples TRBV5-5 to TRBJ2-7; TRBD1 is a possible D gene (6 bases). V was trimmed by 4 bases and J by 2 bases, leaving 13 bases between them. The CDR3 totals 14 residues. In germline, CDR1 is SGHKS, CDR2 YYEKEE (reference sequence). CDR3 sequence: CASSVRQAPYEQYF. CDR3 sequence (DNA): TGTGCCAGCAGCGTACGACAGGCCCCCTACGAGCAGTACTTC.

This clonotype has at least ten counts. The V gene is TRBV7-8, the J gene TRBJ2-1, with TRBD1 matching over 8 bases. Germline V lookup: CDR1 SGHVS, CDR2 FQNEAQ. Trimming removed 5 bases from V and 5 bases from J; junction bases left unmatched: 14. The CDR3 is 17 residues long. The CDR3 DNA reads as TGTGCCAGCAGCACGGACAGGGACCAATACCTTAACAATGAGCAGTTCTTC. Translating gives CASSTDRDQYLNNEQFF.

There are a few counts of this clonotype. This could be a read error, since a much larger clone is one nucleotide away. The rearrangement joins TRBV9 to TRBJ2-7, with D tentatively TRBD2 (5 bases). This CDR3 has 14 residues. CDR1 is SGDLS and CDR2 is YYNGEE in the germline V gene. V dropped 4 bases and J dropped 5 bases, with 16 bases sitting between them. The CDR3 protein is CASSFREREDEQYF. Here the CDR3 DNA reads TGTGCCAGCAGCTTCCGGGAAAGGGAAGACGAGCAGTACTTC.

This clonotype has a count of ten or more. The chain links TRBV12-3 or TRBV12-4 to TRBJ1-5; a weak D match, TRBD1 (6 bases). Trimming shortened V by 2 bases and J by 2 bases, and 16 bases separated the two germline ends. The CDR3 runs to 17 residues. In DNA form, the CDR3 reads TGTGCCAGCAGTTTAATAGGGGGGATGACGGGCAATCAGCCCCAGCATTTT. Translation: CASSLIGGMTGNQPQHF.

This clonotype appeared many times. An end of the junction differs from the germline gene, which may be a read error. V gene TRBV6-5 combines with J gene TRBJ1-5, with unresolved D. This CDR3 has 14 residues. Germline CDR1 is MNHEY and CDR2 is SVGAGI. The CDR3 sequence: CASSYAQTNQPQNF. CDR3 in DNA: TGTGCCAGCAGTTACGCCCAGACAAATCAGCCCCAGAATTTT.

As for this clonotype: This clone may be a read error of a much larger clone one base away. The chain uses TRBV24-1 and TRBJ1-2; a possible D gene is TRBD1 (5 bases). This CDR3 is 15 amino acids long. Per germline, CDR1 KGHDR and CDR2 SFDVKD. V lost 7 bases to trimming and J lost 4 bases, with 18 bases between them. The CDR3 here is CATRHIGEMAYGYTF. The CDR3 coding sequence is TGTGCCACCAGACACATAGGGGAAATGGCCTATGGCTACACCTTC.

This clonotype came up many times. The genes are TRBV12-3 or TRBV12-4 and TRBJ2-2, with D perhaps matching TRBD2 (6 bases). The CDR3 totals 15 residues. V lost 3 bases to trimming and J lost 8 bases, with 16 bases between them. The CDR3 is CASSFPDGGVGELFF. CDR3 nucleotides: TGTGCCAGCAGTTTCCCGGACGGGGGAGTTGGGGAGCTGTTTTTT.

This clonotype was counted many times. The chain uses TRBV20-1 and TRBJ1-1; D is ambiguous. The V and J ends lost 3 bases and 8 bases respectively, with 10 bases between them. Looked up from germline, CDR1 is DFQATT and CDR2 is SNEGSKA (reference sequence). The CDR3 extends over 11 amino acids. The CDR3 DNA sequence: TGCAGTGCTAGTAGAAGGGAGGAAGCTTTCTTT. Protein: CSASRREEAFF.

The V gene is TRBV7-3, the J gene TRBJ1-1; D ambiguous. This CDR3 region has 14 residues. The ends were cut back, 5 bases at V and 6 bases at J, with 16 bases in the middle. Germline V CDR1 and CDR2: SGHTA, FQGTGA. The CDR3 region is CASSPTFSMAEAFF. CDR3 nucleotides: TGTGCCAGCAGCCCCACATTCTCCATGGCTGAAGCTTTCTTT.

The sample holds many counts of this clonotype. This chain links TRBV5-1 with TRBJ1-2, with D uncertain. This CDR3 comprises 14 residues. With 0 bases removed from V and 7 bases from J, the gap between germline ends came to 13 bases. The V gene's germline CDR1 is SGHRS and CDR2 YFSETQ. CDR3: CASSLAPDRGGYTF. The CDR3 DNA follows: TGCGCCAGCAGCTTGGCCCCAGATCGGGGTGGCTACACCTTC.

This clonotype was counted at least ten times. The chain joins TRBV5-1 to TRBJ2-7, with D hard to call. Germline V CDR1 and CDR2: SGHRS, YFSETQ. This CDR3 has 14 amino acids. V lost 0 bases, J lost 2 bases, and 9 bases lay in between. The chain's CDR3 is CASSLDSPTYEQYF. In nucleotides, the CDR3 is TGCGCCAGCAGCTTGGACTCCCCGACCTACGAGCAGTACTTC.

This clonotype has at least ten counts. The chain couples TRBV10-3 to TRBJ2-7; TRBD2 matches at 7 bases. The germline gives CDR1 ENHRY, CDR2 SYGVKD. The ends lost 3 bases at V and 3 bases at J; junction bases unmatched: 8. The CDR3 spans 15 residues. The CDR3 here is CAISDIAGTGYEQYF. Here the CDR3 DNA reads TGTGCCATCAGTGATATAGCGGGTACGGGCTACGAGCAGTACTTC.